Presented here are 27 T cell receptor beta chains from one specimen sequenced in a study of OX40 agonist ivuxolimab in advanced cancers. The protocol was immunoSEQ multiplex PCR, while the TCRdb copy is restricted to in-frame clones and leaves out a portion. This sample yields about 64,000 clones, of which around 80% are seen a single time; approximately 2.2% belongs to the top ten. The material sequenced was CD4+ or CD8+ T cells sorted from blood, taken in a trial of the OX40 agonist ivuxolimab. These receptors all come from an adult with an advanced solid tumor such as melanoma, head and neck, liver or kidney cancer.

This clone was observed once. This chain uses TRBV7-3 with TRBJ2-2; 11 bases are shared with TRBD1. The V segment lost 5 bases and the J segment 7 bases; nucleotides outside the gene matches: 9. The germline V gene encodes CDR1 SGHTA and CDR2 FQGTGA. There are 16 residues in the CDR3. Written as DNA, the CDR3 is TGTGCCAGCAGCCCGTGGACAGGGGGCGCGAACGGGGAGCTGTTTTTT. Translated: CASSPWTGGANGELFF.

The chain has TRBV14 and TRBJ2-7; 14 nucleotides agree with TRBD2. Germline trimming cut 1 base from V and 3 bases from J; bases unmatched to any gene: 11. Germline lookup yields CDR1 SGHDN and CDR2 FVKESK. There are 19 residues in the CDR3. The CDR3 DNA follows: TGTGCCAGCAGCCAAGGCGGACTAGCGGGAGGCCAGAGGGGCTACGAGCAGTACTTC. Protein sequence: CASSQGGLAGGQRGYEQYF.

V usage is TRBV5-1 and J usage is TRBJ2-3, with TRBD2 matching 7 bases. Trimming at V came to 7 bases and at J to 2 bases, leaving 10 bases not matched to a gene. This CDR3 region has 15 residues. Germline V lookup: CDR1 SGHRS, CDR2 YFSETQ. As DNA, the CDR3 is TGCGCCAGCTGTATTAGCGGGCTTATCACAGATACGCAGTATTTT. It encodes CASCISGLITDTQYF.

The V gene is TRBV27, the J gene TRBJ2-1, with D maybe TRBD1 (5 bases). The CDR3 runs 15 residues. Trimming removed 0 bases at V and 6 bases at J, with 12 bases between. The germline gives CDR1 MNHEY, CDR2 SMNVEV (reference sequence). The CDR3 DNA follows: TGTGCCAGCAGTTTATCCCCAATCAGGGTCAATGAGCAGTTCTTC. Its translation is CASSLSPIRVNEQFF.

The chain employs TRBV28 and TRBJ1-1; D uncertain. Trimming left V 5 bases short and J 11 bases short, with 18 bases between. This CDR3 region has 13 residues. Germline V gene data show CDR1 as MDHEN and CDR2 as SYDVKM. The CDR3: CASSPQVTLSAFF. The CDR3 DNA reads as TGTGCCAGCAGTCCCCAGGTGACGCTCTCCGCTTTCTTT.

The CDR3 spells CASSLQETQYF. The CDR3 DNA is TGTGCCAGCAGCTTACAAGAGACCCAGTACTTC. The chain employs TRBV5-4 and TRBJ2-5; D not resolved. Germline V gives CDR1 SGHNT, CDR2 YYREEE (reference sequence). The CDR3 length is 11 residues. Trimming removed 2 bases from V and 2 bases from J, with 1 base in between.

The chain links TRBV14 to TRBJ1-2; D is unclear. Trimming left V 3 bases short and J 2 bases short, with 7 bases between. The CDR3 loop spans 13 amino acids. From germline, CDR1 is SGHDN and CDR2 FVKESK. The CDR3 nucleotides read TGTGCCAGCAGCCAGGCAGAAAACTATGGCTACACCTTC. It yields the protein CASSQAENYGYTF.

This clone appeared a single time. V usage is TRBV9 and J usage is TRBJ2-1; TRBD2 matches at 9 bases. Trimming took 4 bases from V and 10 from J; bases not matched to a gene: 15. The CDR3 runs to 16 residues. From germline, CDR1 is SGDLS and CDR2 YYNGEE. As DNA, the CDR3 is TGTGCCAGCAGCATCGCTAGCGGGGCGCCTTGGGGGGAGCAGTTCTTC. Its translation: CASSIASGAPWGEQFF.

V usage is TRBV7-9 and J usage is TRBJ1-2; D gene uncertain. CDR1 and CDR2 from the germline V gene are SEHNR and FQNEAQ (reference sequence). The CDR3 sequence is 13 residues long. Trimming cost V 1 base and J 8 bases, with 11 bases left between them. The chain's CDR3 is CASSLVSFRGYTF. Written as DNA, the CDR3 is TGTGCCAGCAGCTTAGTCAGCTTCCGCGGCTACACCTTC.

The gene calls are TRBV28 and TRBJ1-5, with D perhaps TRBD1 (5 bases). V lost 3 bases and J 8 bases, leaving 17 bases between the germline ends. Germline CDR1 reads MDHEN; CDR2 reads SYDVKM. This CDR3 is built from 15 residues. For the CDR3, the DNA is TGTGCCAGCAGTTTCCCGGGACCAACCCGAGAGCCCCAGCATTTT. Amino acid sequence: CASSFPGPTREPQHF.

The gene calls are TRBV7-9 and TRBJ1-1; TRBD1 aligns across 7 bases. V lost 6 bases to trimming and J lost 6 bases; unmatched junction nucleotides: 4. The CDR3 totals 12 residues. Germline V gives CDR1 SEHNR, CDR2 FQNEAQ (reference sequence). The CDR3 spells CASRQTGSEAFF. The CDR3 DNA reads TGTGCCAGCAGGCAGACAGGGTCTGAAGCTTTCTTT.

This clone was recorded a few times. V gene TRBV28 combines with J gene TRBJ1-5; D call uncertain. Trimming removed 6 bases from V and 4 bases from J, with 19 bases in between. From germline, CDR1 is MDHEN and CDR2 SYDVKM. The CDR3 is made up of 16 amino acids. CDR3 sequence (DNA): TGTGCCAGCAGCAGCCCATCGGGATCTCGGAATCAGCCCCAGCATTTT. Its translation: CASSSPSGSRNQPQHF.

The V call is TRBV19, the J call TRBJ1-4; a possible D gene is TRBD1 (6 bases). The CDR3 has 13 residues. The germline gives CDR1 LNHDA, CDR2 SQIVND (reference sequence). V shed 5 bases and J shed 5 bases, with 9 bases lying between them. The DNA of the CDR3 is TGTGCCAGTAGTGGGGGGCGGAATGAAAAACTGTTTTTT. It yields the protein CASSGGRNEKLFF.

CDR3 nucleotides: TGTGCCTGGAGTGTACGGGGAGGGGGCCGAGATCAGCCCCAGCATTTT. The encoded protein is CAWSVRGGGRDQPQHF. The chain links TRBV30 to TRBJ1-5, with 7 bases aligning to TRBD1. Germline-derived CDR1 and CDR2 are GTSNPN and SVGIG (reference sequence). The CDR3 runs to 16 residues. Trimming took 0 bases from V and 5 from J; bases not matched to a gene: 10.

This clone has more than one count but fewer than ten. This chain connects TRBV10-1 to TRBJ2-5; D ambiguous. This CDR3 contains 13 residues. The V gene's germline CDR1 is WNHNN and CDR2 SYGVQD (reference sequence). V lost 3 bases to trimming and J lost 9 bases, with 14 bases between them. The CDR3 reads CASSESLGVSQYF. The CDR3 nucleotides are TGCGCCAGCAGTGAAAGCCTCGGTGTGTCCCAGTACTTC.

This clone is a singleton in its sample. This chain links TRBV2 with TRBJ1-2; D remains ambiguous. V shed 6 bases and J shed 4 bases, with 9 bases lying between them. Germline CDR1 SNHLY, CDR2 FYNNEI. The CDR3 loop spans 12 amino acids. CDR3: CASSGNSYGYTF. CDR3 nucleotide sequence: TGTGCCAGCAGCGGAAACAGCTATGGCTACACCTTC.

V is TRBV5-1 and J is TRBJ1-2; D perhaps matches TRBD1 (5 bases). V dropped 4 bases and J dropped 3 bases, with 13 bases sitting between them. The CDR3 covers 14 residues. CDR1 and CDR2 (germline): SGHRS, YFSETQ. CDR3 nucleotide sequence: TGCGCCAGCAGCCCCCAGGGCCGGGACTATGGCTACACCTTC. This gives the protein CASSPQGRDYGYTF.

The V and J genes are TRBV7-8 and TRBJ2-2; 7 nucleotides agree with TRBD2. The CDR3 is made up of 17 amino acids. V lost 4 bases, J lost 6 bases, and 14 bases stayed unmatched. Germline V gives CDR1 SGHVS, CDR2 FQNEAQ. In DNA form, the CDR3 reads TGTGCCAGCAGCTCGTCGCGGGGGAGCCCGGCCGCCGGGGAGCTGTTTTTT. Translated, it gives CASSSSRGSPAAGELFF.

The rearrangement joins TRBV5-4 to TRBJ2-7; D unresolved. The CDR3 has 12 residues. Germline V gene data show CDR1 as SGHNT and CDR2 as YYREEE (reference sequence). Deletions cut 2 bases from V and 4 bases from J, with 7 bases between. The CDR3 is CASSFDGYEQYF. DNA of the CDR3: TGTGCCAGCAGCTTTGATGGATACGAGCAGTACTTC. The whole variable domain, remainder taken from reference TRBV5-4 and TRBJ2-7, is ETGVTQSPTHLIKTRGQQVTLRCSSQSGHNTVSWYQQALGQGPQFIFQYYREEENGRGNFPPRFSGLQFPNYSSELNVNALELDDSALYLCASSFDGYEQYFGPGTRLTVT.

Only a few counts were recorded for this clone. The V gene is TRBV11-2, the J gene TRBJ2-2, with D tentatively TRBD2 (6 bases). The CDR3 has 16 residues. V lost 4 bases and J lost 8, with 20 bases in between. Germline assignment: CDR1 SGHAT and CDR2 FQNNGV. This CDR3 reads CASSSLRGLEGGELFF. DNA for the CDR3: TGTGCCAGCAGCTCCCTTCGGGGACTGGAGGGTGGGGAGCTGTTTTTT.

V is TRBV30 and J is TRBJ1-1; D is possibly TRBD1 (5 bases). The CDR3 covers 15 residues. V was pared by 0 bases and J by 1 base, with 12 bases between. From germline, CDR1 is GTSNPN and CDR2 SVGIG (reference sequence). CDR3 sequence: CAWSVWGVSNTEAFF. CDR3 DNA: TGTGCCTGGAGTGTCTGGGGGGTGTCGAACACTGAAGCTTTCTTT.

This clone appeared a single time. The chain employs TRBV9 and TRBJ2-7; D gene unclear. The CDR3 spans 14 residues. Germline V gene lookup returns CDR1 SGDLS and CDR2 YYNGEE. Trimming pared 0 bases from V and 4 bases from J, leaving 11 bases between. The CDR3 DNA is TGTGCCAGCAGCGTAGGAGTAGGAGATTACGAGCAGTACTTC. Translating gives CASSVGVGDYEQYF.

The CDR3, as DNA: TGTGCCAGCAGCGTAGCACTAGCAACGGGGGAGCTGTTTTTT. Translating gives CASSVALATGELFF. The chain uses TRBV9 and TRBJ2-2; a weak D match, TRBD2 (6 bases). Germline V gene data show CDR1 as SGDLS and CDR2 as YYNGEE. V was trimmed by 0 bases and J by 8 bases, leaving 11 bases between them. The CDR3 runs 14 residues.

The chain links TRBV29-1 to TRBJ1-6; D gene ambiguous. Germline CDR1 SQVTM, CDR2 ANQGSEA. The CDR3 length is 11 residues. Between the trimmed V and J ends, which lost 7 bases and 1 base, there was a span of 2 bases. The CDR3 here is CSASYNSPLHF. CDR3 in DNA: TGCAGCGCATCCTATAATTCACCCCTCCACTTT.

This clone was counted only a few times. The chain uses TRBV5-1 and TRBJ2-3, with 7 bases lining up with TRBD2. From germline, CDR1 is SGHRS and CDR2 YFSETQ. This CDR3 comprises 14 residues. V shed 2 bases and J 5 bases; nucleotides not matched to a gene: 5. CDR3 in amino acids: CASSFGGEVDTQYF. As DNA, the CDR3 is TGCGCCAGCAGCTTTGGGGGGGAGGTAGATACGCAGTATTTT.

The chain recombines TRBV7-2 with TRBJ1-5; no clear D. Germline V gene sequence: CDR1 SGHTA, CDR2 FQGNSA. The V and J ends lost 4 bases and 6 bases respectively, with 13 bases between them. This CDR3 is built from 14 residues. The CDR3 is CASSSISGGQPQHF. The CDR3 nucleotides are TGTGCCAGCAGCTCTATCTCGGGAGGTCAGCCCCAGCATTTT.

The J gene is TRBJ2-5, the V gene TRBV9; 9 bases are shared with TRBD1. The tail of the sequence fits TRBJ2-7 better, so the J call may be wrong. This CDR3 has 14 residues. Germline V gene sequence: CDR1 SGDLS, CDR2 YYNGEE. CDR3 sequence (DNA): TGTGCCAGCAGCGTAGTGGGACAGGGTGGCGAGCAGTACTTC. It is translated as CASSVVGQGGEQYF.